This entry lists 30 T cell receptor beta chains sequenced from one sample in a study of T cell responses to AZD1222 COVID-19 vaccine. TCRdb keeps only in-frame clones here, not all; method: immunoSEQ multiplex PCR. This table has 140,000 to 150,000 clones, roughly nine tenths appearing once. The material was peripheral blood, obtained 28 days after the second AZD1222 dose. The receptors originated from an adult who received the AZD1222 COVID-19 vaccine.

The rearrangement uses TRBV7-2 and TRBJ1-2; possible D gene TRBD1, 6 bases. The germline V and J ends were trimmed by 2 bases and 6 bases, with 22 bases remaining between them. CDR3 length: 17 residues. The germline V gene encodes CDR1 SGHTA and CDR2 FQGNSA. As DNA, the CDR3 is TGTGCCAGCAGCTTACAGTCGGGGGGGCGAAACTGGGATGGCTACACCTTC. Its translation is CASSLQSGGRNWDGYTF.

V and J are TRBV6-5 and TRBJ2-1; 12 bases fit TRBD1. From germline, CDR1 is MNHEY and CDR2 SVGAGI. The trim removed 5 bases at V and 9 bases at J, leaving 5 bases unmatched. The CDR3 extends over 14 amino acids. In DNA, the CDR3 is TGTGCCAGCAGTCCCGGGACAGGGGGCGCTGAGCAGTTCTTC. It encodes CASSPGTGGAEQFF.

The chain employs TRBV7-3 and TRBJ2-1; either TRBD1 or TRBD2 may fit D (6 bases each). Germline V gene data show CDR1 as SGHTA and CDR2 as FQGTGA. The CDR3 is made up of 15 amino acids. The germline V and J ends were trimmed by 2 bases and 1 base, with 9 bases remaining between them. CDR3 bases: TGTGCCAGCAGCTTAGGAGGGGGGTCCTACAATGAGCAGTTCTTC. As protein: CASSLGGGSYNEQFF. Combining the CDR3 with reference TRBV7-3 and TRBJ2-1 gives the whole variable domain GAGVSQTPSNKVTEKGKYVELRCDPISGHTALYWYRQSLGQGPEFLIYFQGTGAADDSGLPNDRFFAVRPEGSVSTLKIQRTERGDSAVYLCASSLGGGSYNEQFFGPGTRLTVL.

This clone showed up just a few times. The chain is built from TRBV27 and TRBJ2-1; 10 bases align to TRBD2. The CDR3 has 15 residues. V was pared by 3 bases and J by 6 bases, with 5 bases of the junction left unmatched. Per germline, CDR1 MNHEY and CDR2 SMNVEV (reference sequence). The CDR3 bases are TGTGCCAGCAGTTTCCTAGCGGGAGTTGGCAATGAGCAGTTCTTC. Translation: CASSFLAGVGNEQFF.

The chain joins TRBV10-3 to TRBJ2-3, with a tentative D call TRBD1 (6 bases). The V gene's germline CDR1 is ENHRY and CDR2 SYGVKD. The CDR3 totals 13 residues. Trimming removed 6 bases at V and 1 base at J, with 8 bases between. Here the CDR3 DNA reads TGTGCCATCAGCAGACAGGGCACAGATACGCAGTATTTT. It translates to CAISRQGTDTQYF.

The chain employs TRBV21-1 and TRBJ1-3. TRBV21-1 is deemed a pseudogene. This CDR3 is built from 14 residues. The CDR3 region has the DNA TGTGCCAGCAGCAAAAAAAAGGAGGGAAACACCATATATTTT. It is translated as CASSKKKEGNTIYF.

CDR3 DNA: TGCAGCGTTGAACCAACAGGAATCGGTGAAAAACTGTTTTTT. Protein sequence: CSVEPTGIGEKLFF. V usage is TRBV29-1 and J usage is TRBJ1-4; the D gene is possibly TRBD1 (5 bases). Trimming stripped 2 bases from V and 7 bases from J, with 14 bases between. The CDR3 consists of 14 residues. Looked up from germline, CDR1 is SQVTM and CDR2 is ANQGSEA.

With regard to this clone: Lacking the conserved final phenylalanine or tryptophan, this CDR3 likely reflects a read error. The limits of the CDR3 on the DNA are not certain, so only TCRdb's listed CDR3 is given. J is TRBJ1-3 and V is TRBV20-1. The V gene's germline CDR1 is DFQATT and CDR2 SNEGSKA (reference sequence). The CDR3 has 11 residues if both end residues are counted. The CDR3 protein is CSARAGGGGCV.

In this sample, this clone turned up once. The chain carries TRBV7-3 and TRBJ2-1; TRBD2 matches 9 bases. The ends lost 1 base at V and 5 bases at J; junction bases unmatched: 6. This CDR3 has 16 amino acids. Germline CDR1 is SGHTA and CDR2 is FQGTGA. The CDR3 loop reads CASSLIAGGPDNEQFF. The DNA of the CDR3 is TGTGCCAGCAGCTTAATCGCGGGAGGGCCCGACAATGAGCAGTTCTTC.

The rearrangement links TRBV27 to TRBJ2-7; D not resolved. The CDR3 has 14 residues. The germline V gene has CDR1 MNHEY and CDR2 SMNVEV (reference sequence). V was pared by 5 bases and J by 4 bases, with 15 bases between. The DNA of the CDR3 is TGTGCCAGCAGTCTTCACCCCGAACTGTACGAGCAGTACTTC. Protein sequence: CASSLHPELYEQYF.

The gene calls are TRBV6-1 and TRBJ2-3; maybe TRBD2 (6 bases). V was trimmed by 3 bases and J by 2 bases, leaving 12 bases between them. Germline V gene sequence: CDR1 MNHNS, CDR2 SASEGT. This CDR3 has 15 amino acids. In nucleotides, the CDR3 is TGTGCCAGCAGTGATAACGGGGGACCCACAGATACGCAGTATTTT. This sequence encodes CASSDNGGPTDTQYF.

CDR3 protein: CASSAFGTPEAFF. CDR3 in DNA: TGTGCCAGCAGCGCGTTTGGAACCCCTGAAGCTTTCTTT. The rearrangement joins TRBV9 to TRBJ1-1; no firm D call. Germline CDR1 is SGDLS and CDR2 is YYNGEE. CDR3 length equals 13 residues. V lost 3 bases, J lost 6 bases, and 12 bases lay in between.

The chain uses TRBV30 and TRBJ1-4; the D gene is possibly TRBD1 (5 bases). Deletions cut 4 bases from V and 0 bases from J, with 18 bases between. CDR3 length: 17 amino acids. The germline CDR1 and CDR2 sequences are GTSNPN and SVGIG (reference sequence). For the CDR3, the DNA is TGTGCCTGGAACCCACCCCAGCAGGGTGCAACTAATGAAAAACTGTTTTTT. Amino acids: CAWNPPQQGATNEKLFF.

The rearrangement uses TRBV5-1 and TRBJ2-3; D is uncertain. Germline loops: CDR1 SGHRS, CDR2 YFSETQ. The V gene lost 7 bases and the J gene lost 0 bases, with 6 bases spanning the gap. This CDR3 spans 12 amino acids. CDR3 in DNA: TGCGCCAGCTTCTATAGCACAGATACGCAGTATTTT. Amino acid sequence: CASFYSTDTQYF.

The chain combines TRBV6-5 with TRBJ1-2; D possibly corresponds to TRBD1 (5 bases). Germline CDR1 MNHEY, CDR2 SVGAGI. The CDR3 runs 13 residues. Trimming removed 1 base at V and 8 bases at J, with 11 bases between. The CDR3 nucleotides are TGTGCCAGCAGTTACTTGGGGGGTAACGGCTACACCTTC. It is translated as CASSYLGGNGYTF.

V gene TRBV6-1 combines with J gene TRBJ1-2; TRBD1 is a possible D gene (5 bases). CDR1 is MNHNS and CDR2 is SASEGT in the germline V gene. The CDR3 is made up of 15 amino acids. The ends were cut back, 3 bases at V and 8 bases at J, with 19 bases in the middle. CDR3 region: CASSEPSGAPGGYTF. CDR3 DNA sequence: TGTGCCAGCAGTGAGCCCTCCGGGGCCCCAGGGGGCTACACCTTC.

The chain couples TRBV7-2 to TRBJ2-3; D is possibly TRBD2 (6 bases). Between the trimmed V and J ends, which lost 4 bases and 4 bases, there was a span of 12 bases. CDR3 length: 14 amino acids. CDR1 is SGHTA, CDR2 FQGNSA, per germline. Here the CDR3 reads CASSSGTQPDTQYF. Here the CDR3 DNA reads TGTGCCAGCAGCTCAGGGACTCAACCAGATACGCAGTATTTT.

The chain is built from TRBV5-5 and TRBJ2-5, with 13 nucleotides matching TRBD2. CDR3 length: 17 amino acids. With 1 base clipped from V and 0 bases from J, the junction kept 3 bases outside the gene matches. Looked up from germline, CDR1 is SGHKS and CDR2 is YYEKEE (reference sequence). CDR3: CASSLRLAGGDQETQYF. In DNA, the CDR3 is TGTGCCAGCAGCTTGCGACTAGCGGGGGGTGACCAAGAGACCCAGTACTTC. Looking up the rest from reference TRBV5-5 and TRBJ2-5 gives the full variable domain: DAGVTQSPTHLIKTRGQQVTLRCSPISGHKSVSWYQQVLGQGPQFIFQYYEKEERGRGNFPDRFSARQFPNYSSELNVNALLLGDSALYLCASSLRLAGGDQETQYFGPGTRLLVL.

This clone is a singleton in its sample. V usage is TRBV15 and J usage is TRBJ1-1, with D tentatively TRBD1 (5 bases). Germline lookup yields CDR1 LNHNV and CDR2 YYDKDF (reference sequence). The CDR3 consists of 16 residues. The V end was cut by 0 bases, the J end by 4 bases, with 15 bases between. This CDR3 is CATSRDGRSRGTEAFF. As DNA, the CDR3 is TGTGCCACCAGCAGAGACGGAAGGTCGAGGGGCACTGAAGCTTTCTTT. Drawing the rest from reference TRBV15 and TRBJ1-1, the complete variable domain is DAMVIQNPRYQVTQFGKPVTLSCSQTLNHNVMYWYQQKSSQAPKLLFHYYDKDFNNEADTPDNFQSRRPNTSFCFLDIRSPGLGDTAMYLCATSRDGRSRGTEAFFGQGTRLTVV.

This clone is labeled medium-sized. The genes are TRBV2 and TRBJ1-2; the D gene is possibly TRBD1 (5 bases). The CDR3 contains 12 residues. Per germline, CDR1 SNHLY and CDR2 FYNNEI. Trimming stripped 3 bases from V and 4 bases from J, with 6 bases between. The CDR3 protein is CASSETVYGYTF. CDR3 coding DNA: TGTGCCAGCAGTGAGACAGTCTATGGCTACACCTTC.

This clone has a single count. This chain links TRBV11-2 with TRBJ1-1; tentatively, D is TRBD1 (5 bases). This CDR3 contains 12 residues. CDR1 SGHAT and CDR2 FQNNGV come from the germline V gene. Trimming cost V 5 bases and J 10 bases, with 14 bases left between them. The CDR3 here is CASSMGLFGAFF. DNA for the CDR3: TGTGCCAGCAGCATGGGGCTGTTTGGAGCTTTCTTT.

Here the CDR3 reads CASSLYPGQNTDTQYF. The CDR3 DNA reads as TGTGCCAGCTCACTCTACCCGGGACAGAACACAGATACGCAGTATTTT. J is TRBJ2-3 and V is TRBV18; the match to TRBD1 covers 7 bases. The CDR3 extends over 16 amino acids. V lost 4 bases and J lost 2; bases outside the gene matches: 9. In germline, CDR1 is KGHSH, CDR2 LQKENI.

The chain couples TRBV19 to TRBJ1-4, with D hard to call. Trimming stripped 5 bases from V and 13 bases from J, with 20 bases between. The CDR3 consists of 14 residues. In germline, CDR1 is LNHDA, CDR2 SQIVND (reference sequence). CDR3 in DNA: TGTGCCAGTAGTTCCCGGACCGAAACTGAAGGACTGTTTTTT. As protein: CASSSRTETEGLFF.

V is TRBV5-1 and J is TRBJ1-1; TRBD1 matches 7 bases. This CDR3 spans 15 amino acids. CDR1 SGHRS and CDR2 YFSETQ come from the germline V gene. J gave up 7 bases and V 3 bases, and 12 bases lay outside the gene matches. The CDR3 sequence: CASSSDRATTGEAFF. The CDR3 DNA follows: TGCGCCAGCAGCTCAGACAGGGCAACCACGGGTGAAGCTTTCTTT.

This clone was seen just once. Here the CDR3 DNA reads TGTGCCAGCAGCTTAACAGGGGGCAAGTCCTACGAGCAGTACTTC. The encoded protein is CASSLTGGKSYEQYF. This rearrangement joins TRBV7-9 to TRBJ2-7; 9 nucleotides agree with TRBD1. The CDR3 has 15 residues. The germline CDR1 and CDR2 sequences are SEHNR and FQNEAQ (reference sequence). V trimming: 2 bases; J trimming: 1 base; junction bases outside the gene matches: 3. The complete variable domain, with remaining parts taken from reference TRBV7-9 and TRBJ2-7, reads DTGVSQNPRHKITKRGQNVTFRCDPISEHNRLYWYRQTLGQGPEFLTYFQNEAQLEKSRLLSDRFSAERPKGSFSTLEIQRTEQGDSAMYLCASSLTGGKSYEQYFGPGTRLTVT.

The J gene is TRBJ2-3, the V gene TRBV5-4; 14 bases map to TRBD2. Germline CDR1 SGHNT, CDR2 YYREEE (reference sequence). Trimming removed 0 bases from V and 4 bases from J; junction bases left unmatched: 1. The length of the CDR3 is 16 residues. The CDR3 loop reads CASSLGTSGRSDTQYF. CDR3 DNA sequence: TGTGCCAGCAGCTTGGGGACTAGCGGGAGGTCAGATACGCAGTATTTT. Full variable domain (missing parts from reference TRBV5-4 and TRBJ2-3): ETGVTQSPTHLIKTRGQQVTLRCSSQSGHNTVSWYQQALGQGPQFIFQYYREEENGRGNFPPRFSGLQFPNYSSELNVNALELDDSALYLCASSLGTSGRSDTQYFGPGTRLTVL.

The CDR3 DNA reads as TGTGCCTGGGACCGGGTAAAGGGCTCTATCTATGGCTACACCTTC. This encodes CAWDRVKGSIYGYTF. The chain has TRBV30 and TRBJ1-2, with no clear D. Germline assignment: CDR1 GTSNPN and CDR2 SVGIG (reference sequence). Trimming shortened V by 5 bases and J by 4 bases, and 20 bases separated the two germline ends. This CDR3 spans 15 amino acids.

CDR3 DNA sequence: TGTGCCAGCAGCACCCCTACAGGGGGCTACACTGAAGCTTTCTTT. Translated: CASSTPTGGYTEAFF. The chain has TRBV9 and TRBJ1-1, with 9 bases matching TRBD1. Trimming took 4 bases from V and 3 from J; bases not matched to a gene: 7. This CDR3 is 15 amino acids long. From germline, CDR1 is SGDLS and CDR2 YYNGEE.

The chain recombines TRBV2 with TRBJ1-3, with unresolved D. V was clipped by 2 bases and J by 0 bases, with 2 bases between them. This CDR3 is built from 13 residues. Per germline, CDR1 SNHLY and CDR2 FYNNEI. For the CDR3, the DNA is TGTGCCAGCAGTGAATACTCTGGAAACACCATATATTTT. Amino acid sequence: CASSEYSGNTIYF.

This clone has only a few counts. CDR3 loop: CASSSGGGSRFF. The DNA for the CDR3 is TGCGCCAGCAGCTCGGGGGGAGGTAGCCGGTTCTTC. This rearrangement joins TRBV5-1 to TRBJ2-1; 7 bases agree with TRBD2. This CDR3 spans 12 amino acids. Germline CDR1 reads SGHRS; CDR2 reads YFSETQ. J gave up 15 bases and V 3 bases, and 9 bases lay outside the gene matches. The full variable domain, in which reference TRBV5-1 and TRBJ2-1 provide the parts outside the CDR3, is KAGVTQTPRYLIKTRGQQVTLSCSPISGHRSVSWYQQTPGQGLQFLFEYFSETQRNKGNFPGRFSGRQFSNSRSEMNVSTLELGDSALYLCASSSGGGSRFFGPGTRLTVL.